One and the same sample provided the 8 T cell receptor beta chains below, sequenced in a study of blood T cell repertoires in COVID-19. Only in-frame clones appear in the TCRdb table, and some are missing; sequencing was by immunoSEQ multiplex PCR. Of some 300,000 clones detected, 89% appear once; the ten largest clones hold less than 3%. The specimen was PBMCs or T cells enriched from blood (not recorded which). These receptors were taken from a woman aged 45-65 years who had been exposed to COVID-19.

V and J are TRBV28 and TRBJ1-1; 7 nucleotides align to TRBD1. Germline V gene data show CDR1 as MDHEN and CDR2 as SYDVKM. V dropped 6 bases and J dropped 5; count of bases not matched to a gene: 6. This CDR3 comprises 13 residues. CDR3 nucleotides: TGTGCCAGCAGCGGAGGGGGCGCGACTGAAGCTTTCTTT. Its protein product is CASSGGGATEAFF.

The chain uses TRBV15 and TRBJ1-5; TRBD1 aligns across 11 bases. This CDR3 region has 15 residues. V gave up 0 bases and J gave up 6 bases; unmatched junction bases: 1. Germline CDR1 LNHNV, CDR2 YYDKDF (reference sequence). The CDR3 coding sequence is TGTGCCACCAGCAGAGAGGACAGGGGGCCTCAGCCCCAGCATTTT. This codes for CATSREDRGPQPQHF.

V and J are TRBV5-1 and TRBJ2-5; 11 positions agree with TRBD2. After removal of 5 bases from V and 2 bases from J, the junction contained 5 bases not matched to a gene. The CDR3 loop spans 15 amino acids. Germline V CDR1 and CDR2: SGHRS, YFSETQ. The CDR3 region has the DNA TGCGCCAGCAGTGATATAGCGGGGGGGCAAGAGACCCAGTACTTC. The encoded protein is CASSDIAGGQETQYF.

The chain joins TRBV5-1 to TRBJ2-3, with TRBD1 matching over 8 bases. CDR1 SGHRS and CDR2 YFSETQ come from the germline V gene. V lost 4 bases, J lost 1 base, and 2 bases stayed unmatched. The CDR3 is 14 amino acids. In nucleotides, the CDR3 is TGCGCCAGCAGCAGGGGACAGGGCACAGATACGCAGTATTTT. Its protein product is CASSRGQGTDTQYF.

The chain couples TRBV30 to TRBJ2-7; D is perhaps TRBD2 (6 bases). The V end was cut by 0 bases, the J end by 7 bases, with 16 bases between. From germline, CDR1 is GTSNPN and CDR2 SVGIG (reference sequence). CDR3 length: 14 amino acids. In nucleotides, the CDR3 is TGTGCCTGGAGTGTATCGGGAGCCGGGTGGGAGCAGTACTTC. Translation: CAWSVSGAGWEQYF.

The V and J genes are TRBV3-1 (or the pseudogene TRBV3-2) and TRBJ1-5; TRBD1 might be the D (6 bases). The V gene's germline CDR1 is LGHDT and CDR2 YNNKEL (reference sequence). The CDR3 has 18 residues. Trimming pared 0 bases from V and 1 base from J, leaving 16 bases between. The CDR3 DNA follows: TGTGCCAGCAGCCAAGACCCTTCAGGGGTAAACAGCAATCAGCCCCAGCATTTT. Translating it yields CASSQDPSGVNSNQPQHF.

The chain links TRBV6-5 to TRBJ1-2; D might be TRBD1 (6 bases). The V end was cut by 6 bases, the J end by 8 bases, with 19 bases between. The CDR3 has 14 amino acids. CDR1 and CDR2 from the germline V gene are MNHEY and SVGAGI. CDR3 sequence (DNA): TGTGCCAGCAGGGGGCAGGGACAAATCTTAGGCTACACCTTC. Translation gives CASRGQGQILGYTF.

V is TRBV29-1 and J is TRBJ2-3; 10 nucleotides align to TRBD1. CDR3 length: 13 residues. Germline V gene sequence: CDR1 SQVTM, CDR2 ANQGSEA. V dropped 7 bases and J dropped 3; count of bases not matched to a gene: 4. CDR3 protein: CSGGTGVTDTQYF. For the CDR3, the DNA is TGCAGCGGTGGGACAGGGGTAACAGATACGCAGTATTTT.